These 8 T cell receptor beta chains share one sample of origin, sequenced in a study of blood T cell repertoires in COVID-19 (dated by TCRdb to the early 2020s). The library was made by the immunoSEQ multiplex PCR assay. The immuneACCESS repertoire file appears here via TCRdb, limited to in-frame rearrangements. These files lack a portion of the clones; in checked studies, under half of the deficit traces to unresolved V genes, and the cause of the others is not known. In this sample the table shows approximately 150,000 clones, about four fifths of which occur a single time. Around 5% of the sample rests with the top ten. The sample was peripheral blood. The source is a human donor in a cohort sampled during active COVID-19.

The chain is built from TRBV7-9 and TRBJ2-1; no clear D. Trimming left V 3 bases short and J 6 bases short, with 9 bases between. The CDR3 totals 13 residues. The germline gives CDR1 SEHNR, CDR2 FQNEAQ (reference sequence). The DNA of the CDR3 is TGTGCCAGCAGCTTGATCGACTTCAATGAGCAGTTCTTC. Protein product: CASSLIDFNEQFF.

This clone was recorded only once. CDR3 in DNA: TGTGCCAGCAGGGCTGGGACAGGGAAGCTGTTTTTT. Its translation: CASRAGTGKLFF. V usage is TRBV2 and J usage is TRBJ2-2, with 9 positions matching TRBD1. CDR3 size: 12 residues. V trimming: 6 bases; J trimming: 12 bases; junction bases outside the gene matches: 5. CDR1 and CDR2 from the germline V gene are SNHLY and FYNNEI.

This clone showed up just a few times. The gene calls are TRBV4-2 and TRBJ2-7, with a weak D call TRBD2 (5 bases). Germline values: CDR1 LGHNA, CDR2 YNFKEQ. The CDR3 runs to 19 residues. V gave up 0 bases and J gave up 3 bases, with 24 bases separating them. The DNA of the CDR3 is TGTGCCAGCAGCCAAGACCTCACTTCTAGCCGGGGAAACTACTACGAGCAGTACTTC. Protein: CASSQDLTSSRGNYYEQYF.

V is TRBV2 and J is TRBJ1-2; D unclear. Trimming cost V 6 bases and J 7 bases, with 21 bases left between them. The CDR3 spans 15 residues. Germline loops: CDR1 SNHLY, CDR2 FYNNEI. The DNA for the CDR3 is TGTGCCAGCAGGGAGTTTTTAACGTCGGGGAGTGGCTACACCTTC. This gives the protein CASREFLTSGSGYTF.

This rearrangement joins TRBV5-1 to TRBJ2-5; 12 nucleotides align to TRBD2. The germline CDR1 and CDR2 sequences are SGHRS and YFSETQ. The CDR3 has 17 amino acids. Trimming took 0 bases from V and 4 from J; bases not matched to a gene: 7. The CDR3 DNA is TGCGCCAGCAGCTTGGGCACTAGCGGGGGGACCTTAGAGACCCAGTACTTC. Residues: CASSLGTSGGTLETQYF.

V and J are TRBV3-1 (or the pseudogene TRBV3-2) and TRBJ1-6; 9 bases fit TRBD1. The junction had 5 bases not matched to a gene; V was cut back by 4 bases and J by 10 bases. The germline gives CDR1 LGHDT, CDR2 YNNKEL (reference sequence). The CDR3 totals 14 residues. The CDR3 bases are TGTGCCAGCAGCCGCGGACAGGGGAACTCACCCCTCCACTTT. Residues: CASSRGQGNSPLHF.

V usage is TRBV20-1 and J usage is TRBJ2-2; D not resolved. Trimming removed 3 bases from V and 1 base from J, with 12 bases in between. This CDR3 is built from 15 residues. The germline V gene encodes CDR1 DFQATT and CDR2 SNEGSKA (reference sequence). This chain's CDR3 is CSASRNSVNTGELFF. The CDR3 DNA reads as TGCAGTGCTAGTCGCAACTCGGTGAACACCGGGGAGCTGTTTTTT.

The chain uses TRBV3-1 (or the pseudogene TRBV3-2) and TRBJ2-2; 7 bases match TRBD1. Losses at the gene ends were 5 bases for V and 1 base for J; bases not matched to a gene: 10. Germline values: CDR1 LGHDT, CDR2 YNNKEL (reference sequence). The CDR3 is made up of 17 amino acids. CDR3 in amino acids: CASSVDLYRGNTGELFF. Written as DNA, the CDR3 is TGTGCCAGCAGCGTAGACTTATACAGGGGGAACACCGGGGAGCTGTTTTTT.